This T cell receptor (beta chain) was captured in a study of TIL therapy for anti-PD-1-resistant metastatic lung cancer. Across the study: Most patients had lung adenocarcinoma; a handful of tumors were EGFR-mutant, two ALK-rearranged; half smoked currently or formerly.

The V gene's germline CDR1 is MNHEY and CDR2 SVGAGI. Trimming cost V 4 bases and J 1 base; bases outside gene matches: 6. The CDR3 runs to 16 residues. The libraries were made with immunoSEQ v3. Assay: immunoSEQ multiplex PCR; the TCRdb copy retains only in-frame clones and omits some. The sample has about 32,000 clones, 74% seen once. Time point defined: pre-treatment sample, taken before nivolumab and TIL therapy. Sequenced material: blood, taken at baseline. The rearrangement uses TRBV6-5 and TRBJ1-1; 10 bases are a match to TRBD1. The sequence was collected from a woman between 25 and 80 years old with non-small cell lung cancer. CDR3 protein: CASSSSRTGGNTEAFF. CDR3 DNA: TGTGCCAGCAGTTCCTCTAGGACAGGGGGGAACACTGAAGCTTTCTTT.